The clone carrying this T cell receptor beta chain was observed a single time. A much larger clone sits a single nucleotide away, making a read error possible. The CDR3 spans 17 residues. This entry comes from a study of kidney transplant recipient with SARS-CoV-2 infection. TCRdb re-called the reads with MiXCR, one entry per CDR3 protein. The sample lists about 240,000 distinct CDR3 sequences, under 35% occurring once. The input for sequencing was a blood sample, taken at baseline and between days 110 and 120 from a kidney transplant recipient. This chain uses TRBV21-1 with TRBJ2-3. TRBV21-1 is a pseudogene segment. The TCR comes from a male patient in his thirties who had COVID-19 and was a kidney transplant recipient. Some T cells may arise from the graft donor. The CDR3 sequence is CASRRQLASVMQDTQYF. The DNA of the CDR3 is TGTGCCAGCAGGCGTCAATTAGCTTCAGTCATGCAAGATACGCAGTATTTT.